The sequence of this T cell receptor (beta chain) was determined in a study of chemoradiotherapy in HPV16-positive cancers. Study-level points and caveats: HPV-specific T cells were functionally defined from only two HPV16-positive patients.

The CDR3 is 14 residues long. Germline V gene sequence: CDR1 LGHNT, CDR2 FRNRAP. V lost 0 bases and J lost 7, with 12 bases in between. Points on this clone: As yet, its antigen is unknown.

This table comes from immunoSEQ multiplex PCR, and its TCRdb copy is limited to in-frame clones, with some not included. The table lists 45,000 to 60,000 clones, about 92% of them singletons. This chain uses TRBV12-5 with TRBJ1-2; D not certain. The TCR comes from a human donor with HPV-associated anogenital cancer. Here the sequenced sample was blood, taken from a patient who underwent chemoradiotherapy. CDR3 region: CASGLVQIRAGYTF. The CDR3 DNA reads as TGTGCTAGTGGTTTGGTACAAATCCGGGCTGGCTACACCTTC.